This entry lists 14 T cell receptor beta chains sequenced from one sample in a study of blood T cells in healthy people across ages. The use of a sample-barcoded 5' primer and a J-beta primer mix characterized a second PCR of about 7 to 12 cycles. One entry per CDR3 protein results from TCRdb running MiXCR on the 5' RACE reads. The table has about 680,000 distinct CDR3 sequences, over 45% seen once. The sequencing sample was made of blood. The source of these receptors is a woman in her sixties in good health.

The CDR3 loop reads CASSQRPKGYYNEQFF. The CDR3 bases are TGTGCCAGCAGCCAACGGCCGAAGGGTTACTACAATGAGCAGTTCTTC. The chain has TRBV14 and TRBJ2-1; D not resolved. The CDR3 length is 16 residues. Trimming stripped 2 bases from V and 3 bases from J, with 14 bases between. In germline, CDR1 is SGHDN, CDR2 FVKESK.

Of note for this clonotype: This clone may be a read error of a much larger clone one base away. CDR3 loop: CASSLRAGATEQYF. Written as DNA, the CDR3 is TGTGCCAGCAGCTTAAGGGCAGGGGCGACCGAGCAGTACTTC. The chain is built from TRBV7-8 and TRBJ2-7, with D maybe TRBD1 (6 bases). The CDR3 runs 14 residues. Looked up from germline, CDR1 is SGHVS and CDR2 is FQNEAQ. V lost 2 bases to trimming and J lost 6 bases, with 14 bases between them.

The rearrangement uses TRBV5-6 and TRBJ2-1; 8 bases line up with TRBD2. CDR1 and CDR2 from the germline V gene are SGHDT and YYEEEE. The ends lost 4 bases at V and 0 bases at J; junction bases unmatched: 6. The CDR3 runs to 16 residues. The CDR3 sequence is CASSLLTSGSYNEQFF. The CDR3 nucleotides are TGTGCCAGCAGCCTTCTAACTAGCGGCTCCTACAATGAGCAGTTCTTC.

The rearrangement uses TRBV9 and TRBJ2-6; 9 positions agree with TRBD1. CDR1 is SGDLS and CDR2 is YYNGEE in the germline V gene. V gave up 0 bases and J gave up 0 bases; unmatched junction bases: 13. This CDR3 region has 21 residues. DNA for the CDR3: TGTGCCAGCAGCGTAGATTGGGACAGGGCAGTCAGCCACTCTGGGGCCAACGTCCTGACTTTC. This encodes CASSVDWDRAVSHSGANVLTF.

CDR3 protein: CASRGGPTSDTQYF. Written as DNA, the CDR3 is TGTGCCAGCAGAGGGGGACCTACCTCCGATACGCAGTATTTT. The genes are TRBV6-5 and TRBJ2-3; maybe TRBD1 (6 bases). Germline lookup yields CDR1 MNHEY and CDR2 SVGAGI. Trimming removed 6 bases from V and 6 bases from J, with 16 bases in between. There are 14 residues in the CDR3.

This chain connects TRBV9 to TRBJ1-1, with TRBD1 matching over 9 bases. V trimming: 4 bases; J trimming: 5 bases; junction bases outside the gene matches: 15. The CDR3 covers 17 residues. CDR1 and CDR2 from the germline V gene are SGDLS and YYNGEE. This chain's CDR3 is CASSIRGGQGGTTEAFF. The DNA of the CDR3 is TGTGCCAGCAGCATACGGGGGGGACAGGGCGGAACGACTGAAGCTTTCTTT.

The chain links TRBV4-3 to TRBJ1-1; TRBD1 matches 7 bases. The V gene's germline CDR1 is LGHNA and CDR2 YSLEER. Losses at the gene ends were 6 bases for V and 5 bases for J; bases not matched to a gene: 0. The length of the CDR3 is 11 residues. CDR3 amino acids: CASRQGTEAFF. The CDR3 nucleotides are TGCGCCAGCAGACAGGGGACTGAAGCTTTCTTT.

The chain links TRBV12-3 or TRBV12-4 to TRBJ1-4; 7 positions agree with TRBD1. The CDR3 loop spans 19 amino acids. With 2 bases clipped from V and 0 bases from J, the junction kept 12 bases outside the gene matches. CDR3 in amino acids: CASSLSGTAVRATNEKLFF. CDR3 coding DNA: TGTGCCAGCAGTTTATCCGGGACAGCCGTACGTGCAACTAATGAAAAACTGTTTTTT.

In its sample, this clonotype was seen a few times. This chain links TRBV28 with TRBJ1-2, with D uncertain. The CDR3 has 11 residues. Germline CDR1 MDHEN, CDR2 SYDVKM. Trimming removed 6 bases at V and 2 bases at J, with 4 bases between. CDR3 nucleotide sequence: TGTGCCAGCAGGATCAACTATGGCTACACCTTC. This sequence encodes CASRINYGYTF.

The chain joins TRBV7-2 to TRBJ2-1, with 8 bases lining up with TRBD2. Trimming cost V 3 bases and J 0 bases; bases outside gene matches: 4. The CDR3 has 16 amino acids. Per the germline V gene, CDR1 is SGHTA and CDR2 is FQGNSA. CDR3 sequence (DNA): TGTGCCAGCAGCTTCGCTAGCGGGTACTCCTACAATGAGCAGTTCTTC. Translated: CASSFASGYSYNEQFF.

The rearrangement links TRBV20-1 to TRBJ2-2; 8 bases are a match to TRBD1. V was clipped by 5 bases and J by 0 bases; unmatched bases: 5. Germline assignment: CDR1 DFQATT and CDR2 SNEGSKA (reference sequence). The CDR3 sequence is 15 residues long. The CDR3 region has the DNA TGCAGTGCTTATACAGGGGGGTCGAACACCGGGGAGCTGTTTTTT. Encoded protein: CSAYTGGSNTGELFF.

As regards this clonotype: Being one base from a much bigger clone, this may be a read error. The V gene is TRBV5-1, the J gene TRBJ1-2; D is possibly TRBD1 (6 bases). Germline V CDR1 and CDR2: SGHRS, YFSETQ. CDR3 length equals 16 residues. The CDR3 sequence is CASNLVAGGSDYGYTF. CDR3 coding DNA: TGCGCCAGCAACTTGGTAGCGGGGGGCTCGGACTATGGCTACACCTTC.

The chain recombines TRBV7-2 with TRBJ2-7; 9 positions match TRBD1. Losses at the gene ends were 4 bases for V and 3 bases for J; bases not matched to a gene: 7. The germline gives CDR1 SGHTA, CDR2 FQGNSA. The length of the CDR3 is 15 residues. CDR3 coding DNA: TGTGCCAGCAGCTCGTCCTGGACAGGGGTCTACGAGCAGTACTTC. Protein product: CASSSSWTGVYEQYF.

The gene calls are TRBV4-1 and TRBJ1-4; maybe TRBD1 (5 bases). With 7 bases removed from V and 3 bases from J, the gap between germline ends came to 18 bases. The CDR3 is 16 residues long. CDR1 and CDR2 from the germline V gene are MGHRA and YSYEKL. The CDR3 loop is CASKKGYPSANEKLFF. CDR3 DNA sequence: TGCGCCAGCAAAAAGGGGTACCCTTCGGCTAATGAAAAACTGTTTTTT.